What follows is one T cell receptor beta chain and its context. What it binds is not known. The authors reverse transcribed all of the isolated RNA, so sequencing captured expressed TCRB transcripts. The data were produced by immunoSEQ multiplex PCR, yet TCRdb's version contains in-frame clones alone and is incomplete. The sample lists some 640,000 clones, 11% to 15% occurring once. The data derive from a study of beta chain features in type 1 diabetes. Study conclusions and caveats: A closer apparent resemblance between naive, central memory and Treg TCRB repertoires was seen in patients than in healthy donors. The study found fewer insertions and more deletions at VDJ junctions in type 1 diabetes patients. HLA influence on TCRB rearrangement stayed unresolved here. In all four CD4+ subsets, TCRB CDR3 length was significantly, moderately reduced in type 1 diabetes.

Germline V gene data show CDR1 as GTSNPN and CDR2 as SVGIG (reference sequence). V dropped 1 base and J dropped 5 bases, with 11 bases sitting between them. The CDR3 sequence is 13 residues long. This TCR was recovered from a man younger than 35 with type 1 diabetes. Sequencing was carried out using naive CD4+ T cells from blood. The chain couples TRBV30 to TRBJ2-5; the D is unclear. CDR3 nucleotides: TGTGCCTGGAGTGGGCCCGGAGTTGAGACCCAGTACTTC. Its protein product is CAWSGPGVETQYF.